This TCR beta chain was captured in a study of T cell changes during pregnancy in multiple sclerosis (dated by TCRdb to between 2018 and 2020). About the study as a whole: Changes in the T cell repertoire over the course of pregnancy were examined in this study in women with multiple sclerosis.

The protocol used for the library was the immunoSEQ multiplex PCR assay. TCRdb carries this immuneACCESS record with in-frame sequences only. Its versions omit some clonotypes, under half of them owing to an unresolved V gene in the studies checked, with the rest unexplained. Recorded for this sample are under 75,000 clones; about 93% of them occurred a single time. 2.5% to 3.5% of the sample rests with the top ten. Worth noting for this clone: Its recognized antigen is unknown. No per-base quality is available; no much larger clone lies one base away.

Deletion took 5 bases off V and 6 bases off J, with a span of 15 bases between the germline ends. Reading the germline V gene gives CDR1 SGHVS and CDR2 FQNEAQ. The cysteine opens and the phenylalanine closes a CDR3 of 14 amino acids. Just CDR3 DNA is preserved here, 42 bases in frame from base 1. The V gene is TRBV7-8 and the J gene is TRBJ2-3; the D region possibly corresponds to TRBD2 (6 bases align). The source of this sequence is a female donor in good health, enrolled as a control in a pregnancy study. The sequencing here drew on peripheral blood, taken in the third trimester of pregnancy. The DNA reads TGTGCCAGCAGCCTTTTGGAGGGGTGGGATACGCAGTATTTT. This gives the protein CASSLLEGWDTQYF.